The entry below describes one T cell receptor beta chain. This entry comes from a study of T cells in Graves' hyperthyroidism and ophthalmopathy. The investigators amplified TCR beta CDR3 regions from RNA transcripts. Primed by the HTBI set, a first-round RT-PCR was run on the TCR CDR3. TCRdb redid the calling of the multiplex PCR reads with MiXCR, one entry per CDR3 protein. The sample shows hundreds of thousands of distinct CDR3 sequences, 15% to 20% of them seen only once. Germline V CDR1 and CDR2: MNHEY, SVGEGT. CDR3 length: 17 residues. V shed 6 bases, J shed 9 bases, and the junction held 14 bases outside the gene matches. Clinical symptoms, serum thyroxine, TRAb, thyroid ultrasound and orbital computed tomography informed diagnoses.

The sample comprised blood. The rearrangement links TRBV6-2 or TRBV6-3 to TRBJ2-1; 13 bases fit TRBD2. The receptor was isolated from a man aged 40-49 years with Graves' ophthalmopathy. CDR3 sequence (DNA): TGTGCCAGCAGAAAATCCGGGACTAGCGGGAAGTGGGTTGAGCAGTTCTTC. Protein: CASRKSGTSGKWVEQFF.